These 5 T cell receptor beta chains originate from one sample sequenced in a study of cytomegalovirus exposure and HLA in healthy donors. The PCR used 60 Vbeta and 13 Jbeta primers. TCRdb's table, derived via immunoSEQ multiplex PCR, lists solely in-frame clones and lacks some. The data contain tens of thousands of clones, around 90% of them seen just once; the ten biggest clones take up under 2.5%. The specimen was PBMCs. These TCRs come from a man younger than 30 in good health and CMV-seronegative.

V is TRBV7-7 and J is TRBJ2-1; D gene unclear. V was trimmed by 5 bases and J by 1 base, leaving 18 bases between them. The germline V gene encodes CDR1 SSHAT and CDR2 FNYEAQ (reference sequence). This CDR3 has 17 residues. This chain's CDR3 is CASSPLRRFSSYNEQFF. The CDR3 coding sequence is TGTGCCAGCAGCCCACTTCGGCGGTTTTCGTCCTACAATGAGCAGTTCTTC.

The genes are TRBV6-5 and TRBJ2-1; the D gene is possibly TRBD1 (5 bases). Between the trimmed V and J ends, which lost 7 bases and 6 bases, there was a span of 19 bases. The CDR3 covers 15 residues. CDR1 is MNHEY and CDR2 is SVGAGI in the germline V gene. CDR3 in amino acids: CASTPWQGEFNEQFF. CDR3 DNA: TGTGCCAGCACTCCCTGGCAGGGTGAATTCAATGAGCAGTTCTTC.

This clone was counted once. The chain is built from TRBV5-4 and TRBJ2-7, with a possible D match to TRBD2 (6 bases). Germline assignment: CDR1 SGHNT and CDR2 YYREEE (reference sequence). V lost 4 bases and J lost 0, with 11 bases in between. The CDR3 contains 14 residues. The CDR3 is CASSPDYLSYEQYF. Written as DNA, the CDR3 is TGTGCCAGCAGCCCGGACTACCTCTCCTACGAGCAGTACTTC. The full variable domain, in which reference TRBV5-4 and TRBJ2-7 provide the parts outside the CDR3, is ETGVTQSPTHLIKTRGQQVTLRCSSQSGHNTVSWYQQALGQGPQFIFQYYREEENGRGNFPPRFSGLQFPNYSSELNVNALELDDSALYLCASSPDYLSYEQYFGPGTRLTVT.

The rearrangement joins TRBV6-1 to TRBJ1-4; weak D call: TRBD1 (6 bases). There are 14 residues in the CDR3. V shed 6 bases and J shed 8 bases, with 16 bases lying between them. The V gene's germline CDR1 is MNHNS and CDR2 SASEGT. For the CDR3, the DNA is TGTGCCAGCAGGAACAGGGAGACTCGCGAAAAACTGTTTTTT. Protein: CASRNRETREKLFF.

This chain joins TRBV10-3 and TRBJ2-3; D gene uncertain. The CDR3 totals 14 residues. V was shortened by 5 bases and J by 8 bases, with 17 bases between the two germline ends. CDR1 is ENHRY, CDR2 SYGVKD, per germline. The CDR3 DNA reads TGTGCCATCAGTCCAACTCAAGTCGCCGCTACGCAGTATTTT. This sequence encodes CAISPTQVAATQYF.